Below are 8 T cell receptor beta chains sequenced from a single sample in a study of blood T cell repertoires in COVID-19. Clones were sequenced by immunoSEQ multiplex PCR, and TCRdb holds only the in-frame ones, with some missing. The sample consists of approximately 150,000 clones, over 70% of them appearing once. Sequenced: PBMCs or T cells enriched from blood (not recorded which). The receptors were sampled from a woman aged 40 to 50 with acute COVID-19.

The chain combines TRBV5-1 with TRBJ1-2; D unresolved. Trimming removed 4 bases at V and 0 bases at J, with 7 bases between. This CDR3 is 13 amino acids long. Germline CDR1 reads SGHRS; CDR2 reads YFSETQ. CDR3 protein: CASSGQSNYGYTF. CDR3 nucleotide sequence: TGCGCCAGCAGCGGGCAGTCTAACTATGGCTACACCTTC.

CDR3 loop: CASKTRQGKSSGNTIYF. In DNA, the CDR3 is TGTGCCAGCAAAACCCGACAGGGGAAGAGCTCTGGAAACACCATATATTTT. The chain combines TRBV27 with TRBJ1-3, with TRBD1 matching 8 bases. The CDR3 extends over 17 amino acids. Trimming took 7 bases from V and 0 from J; bases not matched to a gene: 11. From germline, CDR1 is MNHEY and CDR2 SMNVEV (reference sequence).

V and J are TRBV7-9 and TRBJ2-3; D not resolved. Germline-derived CDR1 and CDR2 are SEHNR and FQNEAQ (reference sequence). The length of the CDR3 is 16 residues. V was trimmed by 2 bases and J by 2 bases, leaving 14 bases between them. The CDR3 nucleotides are TGTGCCAGCAGCTTAACCCGATGGCCAAACACAGATACGCAGTATTTT. Translation: CASSLTRWPNTDTQYF.

The CDR3 bases are TGTGCCAGCAACCGAGGGGGTGGACTTGAAAAACTGTTTTTT. This translates into CASNRGGGLEKLFF. The chain employs TRBV9 and TRBJ1-4; D perhaps matches TRBD1 (6 bases). This CDR3 has 14 amino acids. Trimming stripped 6 bases from V and 7 bases from J, with 16 bases between. CDR1 is SGDLS and CDR2 is YYNGEE in the germline V gene. The whole variable domain, filled in from reference TRBV9 and TRBJ1-4, reads DSGVTQTPKHLITATGQRVTLRCSPRSGDLSVYWYQQSLDQGLQFLIQYYNGEERAKGNILERFSAQQFPDLHSELNLSSLELGDSALYFCASNRGGGLEKLFFGSGTQLSVL.

The rearrangement uses TRBV5-4 and TRBJ1-2; no definite D call. Germline lookup yields CDR1 SGHNT and CDR2 YYREEE (reference sequence). The CDR3 is 11 residues long. V shed 3 bases and J shed 8 bases, with 8 bases lying between them. CDR3 amino acids: CASSSAEGYTF. CDR3 bases: TGTGCCAGCAGCTCGGCGGAAGGCTACACCTTC. Full variable domain (outside the CDR3, taken from reference TRBV5-4 and TRBJ1-2): ETGVTQSPTHLIKTRGQQVTLRCSSQSGHNTVSWYQQALGQGPQFIFQYYREEENGRGNFPPRFSGLQFPNYSSELNVNALELDDSALYLCASSSAEGYTFGSGTRLTVV.

The chain is built from TRBV27 and TRBJ2-1, with 7 positions matching TRBD2. Trimming cost V 1 base and J 8 bases; bases outside gene matches: 14. Germline values: CDR1 MNHEY, CDR2 SMNVEV (reference sequence). The length of the CDR3 is 17 residues. The CDR3 sequence: CASSLLGPAGLRDEQFF. CDR3 DNA sequence: TGTGCCAGCAGTTTATTGGGGCCAGCGGGACTTAGGGATGAGCAGTTCTTC.

The J gene is TRBJ2-1, the V gene TRBV4-2, with 14 bases identical to TRBD2. V shed 6 bases and J 8 bases; nucleotides not matched to a gene: 9. Germline V gene data show CDR1 as LGHNA and CDR2 as YNFKEQ. The CDR3 is made up of 16 amino acids. In nucleotides, the CDR3 is TGTGCCAGCAGACCCGAGGGGACTAGCGGGAGCTATGAGCAGTTCTTC. It specifies CASRPEGTSGSYEQFF.

The rearrangement joins TRBV3-1 (or the pseudogene TRBV3-2) to TRBJ1-2; D not certain. The CDR3 loop spans 16 amino acids. V was clipped by 0 bases and J by 2 bases, with 13 bases between them. Germline-derived CDR1 and CDR2 are LGHDT and YNNKEL (reference sequence). The CDR3 sequence: CASSQDGPLRNYGYTF. Here the CDR3 DNA reads TGTGCCAGCAGCCAAGATGGGCCACTCCGGAACTATGGCTACACCTTC.